The following is a TCR beta chain sequence with its context. The target antigen is unknown. The sample originates from a study of OX40 agonist ivuxolimab in advanced cancers. Notes on the study in general: Circulating CD4+ and CD8+ T cells showed clonal expansion by week 6 at 0.1 to 3.0 mg/kg.

Germline V lookup: CDR1 MNHNS, CDR2 SASEGT. V was pared by 3 bases and J by 2 bases, with 19 bases between. This CDR3 spans 17 amino acids. The assay was immunoSEQ multiplex PCR, and TCRdb's table has in-frame clones only and misses some. Of around 25,000 clones listed, roughly three quarters are singletons. The chain couples TRBV6-1 to TRBJ1-2; possible D gene TRBD1, 5 bases. The sequence derives from an adult with an advanced solid tumor such as melanoma, head and neck, liver or kidney cancer. The source was CD4+ or CD8+ T cells sorted from blood, collected in a trial of the OX40 agonist ivuxolimab. CDR3 coding DNA: TGTGCCAGCAGTGATCTCCTGGGGACGGGCGTAAACTATGGCTACACCTTC. Translation gives CASSDLLGTGVNYGYTF.